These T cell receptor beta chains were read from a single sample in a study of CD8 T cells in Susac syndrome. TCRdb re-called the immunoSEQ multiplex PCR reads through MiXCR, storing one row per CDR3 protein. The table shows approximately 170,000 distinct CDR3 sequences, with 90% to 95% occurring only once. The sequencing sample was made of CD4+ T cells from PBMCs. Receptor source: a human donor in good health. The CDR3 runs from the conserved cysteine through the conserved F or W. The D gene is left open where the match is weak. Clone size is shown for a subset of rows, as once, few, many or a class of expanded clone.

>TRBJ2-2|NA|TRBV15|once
TGTGCCACCAGCAGAGGTCACCTTGGGGGAGCCACCGGGGAGCTGTTTTTT
CATSRGHLGGATGELFF
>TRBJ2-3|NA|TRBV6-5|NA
TGTGCCAGCAGGCAGGGGTTCGCAGATACGCAGTATTTT
CASRQGFADTQYF
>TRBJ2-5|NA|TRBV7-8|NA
TGTGCCAGCAGTCGCGCACTCCGGGACACCCAGTACTTC
CASSRALRDTQYF
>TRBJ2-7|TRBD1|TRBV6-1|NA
TGTGCCAGCACTGGGACAGCAGCCTACGAGCAGTACTTC
CASTGTAAYEQYF
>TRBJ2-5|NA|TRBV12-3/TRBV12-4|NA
TGTGCCAGCAGTTTAGATCTGGGGTTGTCATGGGGGGAAGAGACCCAGTACTTC
CASSLDLGLSWGEETQYF
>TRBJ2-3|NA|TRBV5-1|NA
TGCGCCAGCAGCTTAGGGTCCCCTGGCGATACGCAGTATTTT
CASSLGSPGDTQYF
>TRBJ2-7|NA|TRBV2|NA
TGTGCCAGCAGTGTCCGTCGTGGGTACGAGCAGTACTTC
CASSVRRGYEQYF
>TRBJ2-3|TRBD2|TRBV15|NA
TGTGCCACCAGCAGAGAGCCTAGCGGGGGGGCCGAAGATACGCAGTATTTT
CATSREPSGGAEDTQYF
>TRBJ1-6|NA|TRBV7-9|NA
TGTGCCAGCAGCTTAGGGGCCTTTGATTCACCCCTCCACTTT
CASSLGAFDSPLHF
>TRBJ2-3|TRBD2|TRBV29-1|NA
TGCAGCGTTGACCAACTAGCGGGGGCAACAGATGCGCAGTATTTT
CSVDQLAGATDAQYF
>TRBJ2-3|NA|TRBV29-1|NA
TGCAGTGCCCGGCAGACAGATACGCAGTATTTT
CSARQTDTQYF
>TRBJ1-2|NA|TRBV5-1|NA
TGCGCCAGCAGCCAGACGCCTGCCGGCCACGGAGACTTC
CASSQTPAGHGDF
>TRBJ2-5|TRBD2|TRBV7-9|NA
TGTGCCAGCAGCCCAGGACTAGCGGAGACCCAGTACTTC
CASSPGLAETQYF
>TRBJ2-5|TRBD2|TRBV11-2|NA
TGTGCCAGCAGCACAGACTTGACTAGCGGGGGGGCTGAGACCCAGTACTTC
CASSTDLTSGGAETQYF
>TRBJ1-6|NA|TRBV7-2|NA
TGTGCCAGCAGCCCCCGGATGGGGGGTTCACCCCTCCACTTT
CASSPRMGGSPLHF
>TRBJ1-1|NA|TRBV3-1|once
TGTGCCAGCAGCCAAGTAACAGGGAACACTGAAGCTTTCTTT
CASSQVTGNTEAFF
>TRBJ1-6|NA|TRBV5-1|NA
TGCGCCAGCAGCTTAACACTGTCCTCACCCCTCCACTTT
CASSLTLSSPLHF
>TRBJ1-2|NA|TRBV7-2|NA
TGTGCCAGCACTCTGGGGGAGTACAGGAGCGGCTACACCTTC
CASTLGEYRSGYTF
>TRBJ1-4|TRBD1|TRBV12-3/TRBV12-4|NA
TGTGCCAGCAGTTTACAGGACAGGGGAAAACTGTTTTTT
CASSLQDRGKLFF
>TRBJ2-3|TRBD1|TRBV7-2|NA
TGTGCCAGCAGCTTCAGGGGGCCCAGCACAGATACGCAGTATTTT
CASSFRGPSTDTQYF
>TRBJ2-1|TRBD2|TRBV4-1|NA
TGCGCCAGCAGCACACGGACTAGCGGGGGGCGGAGCTCCTACAATGAGCAGTTCTTC
CASSTRTSGGRSSYNEQFF
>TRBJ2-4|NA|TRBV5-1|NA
TGCGCCAGCAGCCCGTTAACAGGATCCTGGGAAAACATTCAGTACTTC
CASSPLTGSWENIQYF
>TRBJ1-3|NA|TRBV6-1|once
TGTGCCAGCACAGGACCACCATACGCCTCGATGTCTGGAAACACCATATATTTT
CASTGPPYASMSGNTIYF
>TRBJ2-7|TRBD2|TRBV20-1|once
TGCAGTGCTGGACTAGCGGGGATCTCCTACGAGCAGTACTTC
CSAGLAGISYEQYF
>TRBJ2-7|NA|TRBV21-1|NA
TGTGCCAGCAGCAGTCAGGGGGAGGGGTTCTCCTACGAGCAGTACTTC
CASSSQGEGFSYEQYF
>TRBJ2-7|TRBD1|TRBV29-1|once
TGCAGCGTTAGAATGGGACAGGGTACCTACGAGCAGTACTTC
CSVRMGQGTYEQYF
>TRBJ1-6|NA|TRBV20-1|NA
TGCCGAGAAGGGAACAATTCACCCCTCCACTTT
CREGNNSPLHF
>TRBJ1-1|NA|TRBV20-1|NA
TGCAGTGCTGATGACAGAACTGAAGCTTTCTTT
CSADDRTEAFF
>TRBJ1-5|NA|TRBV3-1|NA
TGTGCCAGCAGCCAACGGGTGACCAATCAGCCCCAGCATTTT
CASSQRVTNQPQHF
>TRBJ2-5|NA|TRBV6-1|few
TGTGCCAGTTTTGGGACGGAGGGGGAGACCCAGTACTTC
CASFGTEGETQYF
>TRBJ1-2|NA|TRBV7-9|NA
TGTGCCAGCAGCTTCGGGATCCGCACCGGCTACACCTTC
CASSFGIRTGYTF
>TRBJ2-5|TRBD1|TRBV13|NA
TGTGCCAGCAGCTCCGGGACAGGGGATACAGAGACCCAGTACTTC
CASSSGTGDTETQYF
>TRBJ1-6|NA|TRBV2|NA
TGTGCCAGCACCAAGGACACATCATTCGGCGGCTCACCCCTCCACTTT
CASTKDTSFGGSPLHF
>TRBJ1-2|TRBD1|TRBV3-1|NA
TGTGCCAGCAGCCAAATGGACAGGGCCAAGGACTACACCTTC
CASSQMDRAKDYTF
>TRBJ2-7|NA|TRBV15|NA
TGTGCCACCAGCAGATCACTAGGTTCCTACGAGCAGTACTTC
CATSRSLGSYEQYF